Presented here are 11 T cell receptor beta chains from one specimen sequenced in a study of beta chain features in type 1 diabetes. Expressed TCRB transcripts got sequenced, as all isolated RNA was reverse transcribed. Profiled with immunoSEQ multiplex PCR; TCRdb holds only in-frame clones, not every one. The table lists under 950,000 clones, 17% of them singletons. The material sequenced was naive CD4+ T cells from blood. These receptor sequences come from a woman aged 18-29 years in good health.

This chain joins TRBV7-8 and TRBJ2-7; 9 bases align to TRBD2. Germline V CDR1 and CDR2: SGHVS, FQNEAQ. The CDR3 loop spans 15 amino acids. Germline trimming cut 2 bases from V and 3 bases from J; bases unmatched to any gene: 5. The CDR3 DNA follows: TGTGCCAGCAGCTTATATAGACTAGCGGACTACGAGCAGTACTTC. Its protein product is CASSLYRLADYEQYF.

The chain combines TRBV19 with TRBJ2-7; the D call may be TRBD1 or TRBD2 (5 bases each). The V end was cut by 10 bases, the J end by 6 bases, with 19 bases between. The CDR3 is 13 residues long. The germline CDR1 and CDR2 sequences are LNHDA and SQIVND (reference sequence). CDR3 sequence reads: CATKGPLLREQYF. DNA for the CDR3: TGTGCCACCAAGGGACCACTCTTACGCGAGCAGTACTTC.

This clone has only a few counts. The chain links TRBV7-2 to TRBJ2-7; D perhaps matches TRBD2 (5 bases). Germline lookup yields CDR1 SGHTA and CDR2 FQGNSA. This CDR3 is 16 amino acids long. V lost 0 bases and J 3 bases, leaving 15 bases between the germline ends. The chain's CDR3 is CASSLARVRGGYEQYF. DNA of the CDR3: TGTGCCAGCAGCTTAGCGCGGGTGCGAGGCGGCTACGAGCAGTACTTC.

The V and J genes are TRBV28 and TRBJ2-2, with D perhaps given as TRBD1 or TRBD2 (7 bases each). This CDR3 has 16 residues. Trimming stripped 4 bases from V and 7 bases from J, with 19 bases between. Germline CDR1 reads MDHEN; CDR2 reads SYDVKM. CDR3: CASSSGGGGGVGELFF. The DNA for the CDR3 is TGTGCCAGCAGTTCTGGAGGGGGAGGGGGCGTCGGGGAGCTGTTTTTT.

The chain combines TRBV5-6 with TRBJ1-5; D is ambiguous. V was clipped by 0 bases and J by 4 bases, with 8 bases between them. Germline V CDR1 and CDR2: SGHDT, YYEEEE. The length of the CDR3 is 14 residues. The CDR3 DNA follows: TGTGCCAGCAGCTTGGTAGGGAATAATCAGCCCCAGCATTTT. Residues: CASSLVGNNQPQHF.

This clone turned up a few times. The chain carries TRBV2 and TRBJ2-3; D unresolved. Germline V CDR1 and CDR2: SNHLY, FYNNEI. The CDR3 is 13 amino acids. The V gene lost 0 bases and the J gene lost 6 bases, with 7 bases spanning the gap. The CDR3 region has the DNA TGTGCCAGCAGTGAAGCGGTGTCCGATACGCAGTATTTT. This gives the protein CASSEAVSDTQYF.

The V gene is TRBV4-2, the J gene TRBJ2-1; tentative D call: TRBD2 (5 bases). Germline V gives CDR1 LGHNA, CDR2 YNFKEQ. Deletions cut 6 bases from V and 0 bases from J, with 12 bases between. The CDR3 has 15 residues. CDR3 sequence reads: CASSSGLSSYNEQFF. The CDR3 region has the DNA TGTGCCAGCAGTTCGGGGTTGAGCTCCTACAATGAGCAGTTCTTC.

This clone occurred a few times. V is TRBV10-3 and J is TRBJ2-7; perhaps TRBD2 as D (6 bases). Between the trimmed V and J ends, which lost 1 base and 0 bases, there was a span of 13 bases. Germline CDR1 ENHRY, CDR2 SYGVKD. This CDR3 is built from 16 residues. The CDR3 nucleotides are TGTGCCATCAGTGAGTTACCGGGGAGGAGCTCCTACGAGCAGTACTTC. Amino acids: CAISELPGRSSYEQYF.

A few counts support this clone. Here the CDR3 DNA reads TGTGCCAGCAGCCGACTAGCCGATAATGAGCAGTTCTTC. It is translated as CASSRLADNEQFF. The chain employs TRBV7-9 and TRBJ2-1, with TRBD2 matching 7 bases. V lost 5 bases to trimming and J lost 7 bases; unmatched junction nucleotides: 5. The CDR3 runs to 13 residues. The germline gives CDR1 SEHNR, CDR2 FQNEAQ (reference sequence).

This clone turned up a few times. The chain has TRBV7-2 and TRBJ1-1; D remains ambiguous. Trimming shortened V by 2 bases and J by 5 bases, and 12 bases separated the two germline ends. The CDR3 extends over 14 amino acids. Looked up from germline, CDR1 is SGHTA and CDR2 is FQGNSA. In DNA, the CDR3 is TGTGCCAGCAGCTTAATGGGGTGGTTGACTGAAGCTTTCTTT. Translating it yields CASSLMGWLTEAFF.

The chain couples TRBV11-2 to TRBJ2-7; D unclear. Trimming shortened V by 1 base and J by 0 bases, and 7 bases separated the two germline ends. Germline V lookup: CDR1 SGHAT, CDR2 FQNNGV. This CDR3 is 14 amino acids long. CDR3 region: CASSLAVSSYEQYF. Written as DNA, the CDR3 is TGTGCCAGCAGCTTAGCGGTCTCCTCCTACGAGCAGTACTTC. Drawing the rest from reference TRBV11-2 and TRBJ2-7, the complete variable domain is EAGVAQSPRYKIIEKRQSVAFWCNPISGHATLYWYQQILGQGPKLLIQFQNNGVVDDSQLPKDRFSAERLKGVDSTLKIQPAKLEDSAVYLCASSLAVSSYEQYFGPGTRLTVT.